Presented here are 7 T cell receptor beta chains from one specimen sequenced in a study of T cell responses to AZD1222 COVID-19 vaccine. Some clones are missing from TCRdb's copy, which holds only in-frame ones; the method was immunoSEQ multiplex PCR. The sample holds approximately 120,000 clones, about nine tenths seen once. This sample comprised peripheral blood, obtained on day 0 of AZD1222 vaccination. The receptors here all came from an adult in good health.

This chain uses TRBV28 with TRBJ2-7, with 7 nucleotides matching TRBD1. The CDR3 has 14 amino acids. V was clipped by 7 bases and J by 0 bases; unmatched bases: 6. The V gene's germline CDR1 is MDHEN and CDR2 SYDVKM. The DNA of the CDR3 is TGTGCCAGCACTGAGACAGGGACCTCCTACGAGCAGTACTTC. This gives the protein CASTETGTSYEQYF.

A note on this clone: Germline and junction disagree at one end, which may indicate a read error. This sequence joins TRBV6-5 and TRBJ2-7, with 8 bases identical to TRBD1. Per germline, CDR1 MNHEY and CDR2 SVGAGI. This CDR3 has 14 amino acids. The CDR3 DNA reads TGTGCCAGCAGTCACTCTACAGGGGGCTACGAGCAGTACTTC. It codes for CASSHSTGGYEQYF.

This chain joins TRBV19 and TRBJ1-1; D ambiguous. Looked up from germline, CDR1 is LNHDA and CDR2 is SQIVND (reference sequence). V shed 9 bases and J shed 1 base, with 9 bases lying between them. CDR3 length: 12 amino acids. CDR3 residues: CASLTPNTEAFF. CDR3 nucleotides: TGTGCCAGCCTTACACCGAACACTGAAGCTTTCTTT.

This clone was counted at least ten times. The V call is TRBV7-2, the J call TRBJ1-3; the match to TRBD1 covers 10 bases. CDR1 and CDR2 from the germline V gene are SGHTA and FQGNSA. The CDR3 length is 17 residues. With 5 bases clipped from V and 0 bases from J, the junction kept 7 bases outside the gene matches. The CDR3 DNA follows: TGTGCCAGCAGCCCCGGGACAGGGGCCCCCTCTGGAAACACCATATATTTT. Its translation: CASSPGTGAPSGNTIYF.

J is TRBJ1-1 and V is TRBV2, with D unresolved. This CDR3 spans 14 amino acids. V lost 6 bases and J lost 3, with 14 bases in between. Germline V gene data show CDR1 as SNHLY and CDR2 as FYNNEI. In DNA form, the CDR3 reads TGTGCCAGCAGCCGGCCGGCCGTCCACACTGAAGCTTTCTTT. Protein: CASSRPAVHTEAFF.

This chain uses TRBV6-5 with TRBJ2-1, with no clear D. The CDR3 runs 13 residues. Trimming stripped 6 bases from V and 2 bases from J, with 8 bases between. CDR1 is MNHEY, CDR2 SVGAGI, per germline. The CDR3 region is CASSRTPYNEQFF. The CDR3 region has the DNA TGTGCCAGCAGCCGGACCCCCTACAATGAGCAGTTCTTC.

The CDR3 DNA is TGTGCCAGCAGGGGAGACGAGTATGGCTACACCTTC. It is translated as CASRGDEYGYTF. The chain has TRBV12-3 or TRBV12-4 and TRBJ1-2, with D unclear. This CDR3 spans 12 amino acids. With 6 bases removed from V and 5 bases from J, the gap between germline ends came to 10 bases.